The clone carrying this T cell receptor beta chain was counted between two and nine times. Antigen: not known. The data derive from a study of T cell repertoires in cytomegalovirus infection. Turning to the study itself: The authors used CMV epitopes that were HLA-C-restricted (recently identified) and HLA-B-restricted (well studied). Matching HLA type, along with CMV infection, was indicated by public TCR beta signatures.

TCRdb reprocessed the reads via MiXCR and lists one record per CDR3 protein. The repertoire consists of 450,000 to 600,000 distinct CDR3 sequences, with about 33% occurring once and the leading ten covering about 17%. Germline V gene sequence: CDR1 LGHNA, CDR2 YNFKEQ. CDR3 length: 16 amino acids. Trimming took 1 base from V and 4 from J; bases not matched to a gene: 7. Study-wide results and caveats: The response measured ex vivo was dominated by TCR beta clonotypes (HLA-C-restricted and CMV-specific). Cumulated frequencies of public TCR beta families served to identify carriers of CMV plus the relevant HLA.

Sequenced here: cultured PBMCs, sampled from culture after CMV antigen stimulation. The chain combines TRBV4-2 with TRBJ2-1, with TRBD1 identical over 7 bases. The TCR sequence derives from a human donor in good health (CMV status not recorded). Some clones in this sample may be carry-over from other donors' samples. The CDR3 region is CASSQAGGAMYNEQFF. The CDR3, as DNA: TGTGCCAGCAGCCAAGCAGGGGGAGCCATGTACAATGAGCAGTTCTTC.